The 16 T cell receptor beta chains below were found in one sample sequenced in a study of shared clonotypes between healthy human individuals. Repertoires were generated with immunoSEQ multiplex PCR, while TCRdb's copy carries only in-frame clones and drops some. The table includes approximately 740,000 clones, around two thirds detected once. Specimen: memory CD4+ T cells sorted from blood. Documented subset: CD45RA-negative fraction. The receptors shown here come from a woman in her twenties or thirties in good health.

This chain links TRBV28 with TRBJ2-3; D is ambiguous. V dropped 4 bases and J dropped 8 bases, with 10 bases sitting between them. CDR1 and CDR2 (germline): MDHEN, SYDVKM. CDR3 length equals 12 residues. CDR3 sequence (DNA): TGTGCCAGCAGTTCCCCAACCGGTACGCAGTATTTT. Translation: CASSSPTGTQYF.

This clone was picked up one time. This sequence joins TRBV6-5 and TRBJ2-7; TRBD1 matches at 7 bases. The CDR3 has 15 residues. Looked up from germline, CDR1 is MNHEY and CDR2 is SVGAGI. With V trimmed by 4 bases and J by 2 bases, 8 bases remained unmatched. The CDR3 bases are TGTGCCAGCAGTTCCTTGGGGACAGCGACCTACGAGCAGTACTTC. Translation gives CASSSLGTATYEQYF.

This chain uses TRBV11-3 with TRBJ1-1, with unresolved D. CDR1 and CDR2 (germline): SGHNT, YENEEA. The CDR3 is 12 amino acids. Deletions cut 5 bases from V and 2 bases from J, with 6 bases between. The CDR3 sequence: CASSDKNTEAFF. Here the CDR3 DNA reads TGTGCCAGCAGCGACAAAAACACTGAAGCTTTCTTT. The complete variable domain, with remaining parts taken from reference TRBV11-3 and TRBJ1-1, reads EAGVVQSPRYKIIEKKQPVAFWCNPISGHNTLYWYLQNLGQGPELLIRYENEEAVDDSQLPKDRFSAERLKGVDSTLKIQPAELGDSAVYLCASSDKNTEAFFGQGTRLTVV.

The J gene is TRBJ1-4, the V gene TRBV18; D gene ambiguous. Germline CDR1 and CDR2: KGHSH and LQKENI. Trimming shortened V by 3 bases and J by 5 bases, and 7 bases separated the two germline ends. This CDR3 has 13 residues. The CDR3: CASSPNSNEKLFF. In nucleotides, the CDR3 is TGTGCCAGCTCACCCAACTCCAATGAAAAACTGTTTTTT.

V and J are TRBV5-1 and TRBJ2-1, with D tentatively TRBD2 (6 bases). Trimming removed 3 bases from V and 4 bases from J, with 11 bases in between. This CDR3 has 14 residues. Germline values: CDR1 SGHRS, CDR2 YFSETQ. The CDR3 nucleotides are TGCGCCAGCAGCTGGGACTTTACGTACAATGAGCAGTTCTTC. This translates into CASSWDFTYNEQFF.

The chain joins TRBV10-1 to TRBJ2-2; 8 bases match TRBD2. Per germline, CDR1 WNHNN and CDR2 SYGVQD (reference sequence). CDR3 length: 15 amino acids. With V trimmed by 3 bases and J by 6 bases, 6 bases remained unmatched. The CDR3: CASSDRGGLAGELFF. CDR3 bases: TGCGCCAGCAGTGATCGGGGGGGACTCGCCGGGGAGCTGTTTTTT.

This clone appeared a single time. V is TRBV6-5 and J is TRBJ2-2; the D gene could be TRBD1 or TRBD2 (5 bases each). Per the germline V gene, CDR1 is MNHEY and CDR2 is SVGAGI. The V and J ends lost 6 bases and 7 bases respectively, with 15 bases between them. The CDR3 is 14 amino acids. The CDR3 region has the DNA TGTGCCAGCAGCCTACTCAGGGACGGCGGGGAGCTGTTTTTT. It encodes CASSLLRDGGELFF.

The genes are TRBV13 and TRBJ1-1; weak D call: TRBD1 (5 bases). CDR1 is PRHDT and CDR2 is FYEKMQ in the germline V gene (reference sequence). There are 19 residues in the CDR3. V lost 5 bases and J lost 4, with 29 bases in between. The CDR3 DNA reads TGTGCCAGCAGCACACTAGCATACCAGGGAGCGATGGTTTCCACTGAAGCTTTCTTT. This translates into CASSTLAYQGAMVSTEAFF. The full variable domain, with the rest looked up from reference TRBV13 and TRBJ1-1, is AAGVIQSPRHLIKEKRETATLKCYPIPRHDTVYWYQQGPGQDPQFLISFYEKMQSDKGSIPDRFSAQQFSDYHSELNMSSLELGDSALYFCASSTLAYQGAMVSTEAFFGQGTRLTVV.

The V gene is TRBV5-1, the J gene TRBJ1-1; a possible D gene is TRBD1 (6 bases). Germline values: CDR1 SGHRS, CDR2 YFSETQ. There are 15 residues in the CDR3. Trimming removed 4 bases at V and 1 base at J, with 14 bases between. CDR3 coding DNA: TGCGCCAGCAGCCCCCGGGACACGGGGAACACTGAAGCTTTCTTT. This encodes CASSPRDTGNTEAFF.

V usage is TRBV18 and J usage is TRBJ2-5, with 8 bases lining up with TRBD1. J lost 5 bases, V lost 2 bases, and 13 bases had no gene match. The CDR3 runs to 17 residues. Germline-derived CDR1 and CDR2 are KGHSH and LQKENI. The CDR3 bases are TGTGCCAGCTCACCAACGACAGGGGTATGGGGCGAGGAGACCCAGTACTTC. Translation: CASSPTTGVWGEETQYF. The variable domain in full, completed from reference TRBV18 and TRBJ2-5, reads NAGVMQNPRHLVRRRGQEARLRCSPMKGHSHVYWYRQLPEEGLKFMVYLQKENIIDESGMPKERFSAEFPKEGPSILRIQQVVRGDSAAYFCASSPTTGVWGEETQYFGPGTRLLVL.

The chain recombines TRBV29-1 with TRBJ2-7, with TRBD2 as a possible D gene (7 bases). Trimming removed 7 bases from V and 2 bases from J, with 21 bases in between. The CDR3 is made up of 15 amino acids. Germline lookup yields CDR1 SQVTM and CDR2 ANQGSEA. CDR3 residues: CSAEVGLGGTYEQYF. The CDR3 coding sequence is TGCAGCGCTGAGGTCGGACTAGGGGGTACCTACGAGCAGTACTTC.

CDR3 coding DNA: TGTGCCAGCAATCCACAGGGGATTAATGAAAAACTGTTTTTT. Translated, it gives CASNPQGINEKLFF. The chain links TRBV2 to TRBJ1-4, with 7 bases identical to TRBD1. Germline V lookup: CDR1 SNHLY, CDR2 FYNNEI. The CDR3 sequence is 14 residues long. Trimming cost V 7 bases and J 4 bases; bases outside gene matches: 6.

This clone was seen a handful of times. This rearrangement joins TRBV27 to TRBJ2-1, with 10 bases identical to TRBD2. Trimming took 4 bases from V and 4 from J; bases not matched to a gene: 4. The CDR3 sequence is 15 residues long. Germline V gene lookup returns CDR1 MNHEY and CDR2 SMNVEV (reference sequence). The CDR3 loop reads CASSSGTSAYNEQFF. The CDR3 coding sequence is TGTGCCAGCAGTTCCGGGACTAGCGCGTACAATGAGCAGTTCTTC.

The chain carries TRBV7-9 and TRBJ2-3, with 8 bases identical to TRBD2. The CDR3 covers 16 residues. J gave up 2 bases and V 2 bases, and 6 bases lay outside the gene matches. CDR1 and CDR2 from the germline V gene are SEHNR and FQNEAQ (reference sequence). The CDR3 nucleotides are TGTGCCAGCAGCTTATCTCCGGGAGGGCTCACAGATACGCAGTATTTT. Its translation: CASSLSPGGLTDTQYF.

The genes are TRBV2 and TRBJ2-1; 12 bases fit TRBD2. CDR1 SNHLY and CDR2 FYNNEI come from the germline V gene. J was trimmed by 5 bases and V by 4 bases; bases with no gene match: 3. This CDR3 region has 15 residues. The CDR3 DNA reads TGTGCCAGCAGTGTCACTAGCGGGGGGAACAATGAGCAGTTCTTC. The encoded protein is CASSVTSGGNNEQFF.

J is TRBJ2-1 and V is TRBV5-1, with 16 nucleotides matching TRBD2. CDR3 length: 20 residues. Unmatched junction bases numbered 12, after V lost 4 bases and J lost 2 bases. From germline, CDR1 is SGHRS and CDR2 YFSETQ. CDR3 residues: CASSKIFSGLAGGTYNEQFF. CDR3 nucleotides: TGCGCCAGCAGCAAAATCTTTTCGGGACTAGCGGGAGGGACCTACAATGAGCAGTTCTTC.